This T cell receptor beta chain appears in the sequencing data of a study of T cells in Graves' hyperthyroidism and ophthalmopathy. The germline CDR1 and CDR2 sequences are LNHDA and SQIVND (reference sequence). The CDR3 loop spans 13 amino acids. V lost 4 bases and J lost 1, with 4 bases in between. At least ten counts were recorded for this clonotype. Amplification targeted TCR beta CDR3 regions from RNA transcripts. HTBI primers were used for first-round RT-PCR of the TCR CDR3. TCRdb used MiXCR to reprocess the multiplex PCR reads, holding one entry per CDR3 protein. The profile covers about 510,000 distinct CDR3 sequences, with around 43% appearing a single time and about two fifths taken by the ten largest.

The TCR originated in an adult woman with Graves' disease, either hyperthyroidism or ophthalmopathy (not recorded which). The material sequenced was peripheral blood or thyroid tissue (not recorded which). V gene TRBV19 combines with J gene TRBJ2-2; D not certain. CDR3 protein: CASSRQNTGELFF. In DNA form, the CDR3 reads TGTGCCAGTAGTAGACAGAACACCGGGGAGCTGTTTTTT. Supplemented by reference TRBV19 and TRBJ2-2, the full variable domain reads DGGITQSPKYLFRKEGQNVTLSCEQNLNHDAMYWYRQDPGQGLRLIYYSQIVNDFQKGDIAEGYSVSREKKESFPLTVTSAQKNPTAFYLCASSRQNTGELFFGEGSRLTVL.